This T cell receptor beta chain was found in a study of blood T cell repertoires in COVID-19. This CDR3 has 15 residues. Germline trimming cut 0 bases from V and 4 bases from J; bases unmatched to any gene: 3. Germline V lookup: CDR1 SGHRS, CDR2 YFSETQ. Here immunoSEQ multiplex PCR was the method, and the copy in TCRdb shows in-frame clones only, minus some. The table includes about 140,000 clones, 65% to 80% detected once. The rearrangement links TRBV5-1 to TRBJ2-3; TRBD2 agrees at 9 bases. This sequence was found in a man at least 80 years old with acute or convalescent COVID-19. The sample consisted of peripheral blood. The CDR3 DNA reads TGCGCCAGCAGCTTGGAAACTAGCGGGTCAGATACGCAGTATTTT. Amino acid sequence: CASSLETSGSDTQYF.